These 20 T cell receptor beta chains came from one sample sequenced in a study of vaccination and CD4 T cells after COVID-19. Stated treatment: roughly 10-day PBMC culture with coronavirus spike peptide pools or control peptides (ViraFEST assay). Sequencing of DNA taken from cultured CD4+ T cells relied on the Oncomine TCR Beta short-read assay. TCRdb reprocessed the PCR reads via MiXCR and lists one record per CDR3 protein. The table has about 18,000 distinct CDR3 sequences, 40% to 65% seen once. For these TCRs, the target antigens are not known. The sequenced sample was CD4+ T cells from blood, cultured in vitro, obtained before SARS-CoV-2 vaccination. The source of these receptors is a human donor who had recovered from COVID-19.

The chain combines TRBV24-1 with TRBJ2-5; TRBD1 aligns across 8 bases. The CDR3 spans 15 residues. With 1 base clipped from V and 1 base from J, the junction kept 1 base outside the gene matches. Germline CDR1 and CDR2: KGHDR and SFDVKD. CDR3 sequence reads: CATSDFGQGQETQYF. The CDR3 region has the DNA TGTGCCACCAGTGATTTCGGACAGGGCCAAGAGACCCAGTACTTC.

V and J are TRBV7-2 and TRBJ1-1; 7 positions agree with TRBD1. Germline CDR1 and CDR2: SGHTA and FQGNSA. The CDR3 has 14 amino acids. Losses at the gene ends were 4 bases for V and 1 base for J; bases not matched to a gene: 3. CDR3 coding DNA: TGTGCCAGCAGCTCGCACAGGGGGAACACTGAAGCTTTCTTT. Translating gives CASSSHRGNTEAFF.

The chain joins TRBV7-2 to TRBJ1-2, with D uncertain. Trimming left V 2 bases short and J 2 bases short, with 12 bases between. Germline assignment: CDR1 SGHTA and CDR2 FQGNSA. This CDR3 region has 15 residues. CDR3 sequence: CASSLSPLENYGYTF. In DNA, the CDR3 is TGTGCCAGCAGCTTATCTCCACTAGAGAACTATGGCTACACCTTC.

This chain uses TRBV7-9 with TRBJ2-3, with D perhaps TRBD1 (6 bases). The V end lost 6 bases, the J end lost 2 bases, and 15 bases lay between the germline ends. The CDR3 runs to 15 residues. Germline V CDR1 and CDR2: SEHNR, FQNEAQ (reference sequence). The CDR3 spells CASRPTGQYTDTQYF. CDR3 coding DNA: TGTGCCAGCAGGCCGACCGGACAGTACACAGATACGCAGTATTTT.

This clonotype was counted a few times. This rearrangement joins TRBV20-1 to TRBJ1-1, with TRBD1 as a possible D gene (5 bases). Germline assignment: CDR1 DFQATT and CDR2 SNEGSKA (reference sequence). V lost 3 bases to trimming and J lost 2 bases, with 16 bases between them. The CDR3 is 15 residues long. The CDR3 loop is CSARRAGTSNTEAFF. In DNA form, the CDR3 reads TGCAGTGCTAGGAGGGCCGGGACCTCAAACACTGAAGCTTTCTTT.

The chain links TRBV7-6 to TRBJ1-2; D ambiguous. The length of the CDR3 is 13 residues. The V gene lost 5 bases and the J gene lost 8 bases, with 15 bases spanning the gap. Germline lookup yields CDR1 SGHVS and CDR2 FNYEAQ. The CDR3 region is CASSAEEGIGYTF. CDR3 nucleotides: TGTGCCAGCAGCGCCGAGGAGGGTATAGGCTACACCTTC.

V usage is TRBV6-5 and J usage is TRBJ1-6, with D uncertain. V was cut by 0 bases and J by 9 bases, with 15 bases left in between. The CDR3 spans 16 residues. Germline V gene sequence: CDR1 MNHEY, CDR2 SVGAGI. The DNA for the CDR3 is TGTGCCAGCAGTTACTCGTATGAGGCCCTTAGTTCACCCCTCCACTTT. This translates into CASSYSYEALSSPLHF.

V is TRBV7-9 and J is TRBJ2-1, with TRBD2 matching 7 bases. Germline V CDR1 and CDR2: SEHNR, FQNEAQ (reference sequence). V was clipped by 4 bases and J by 8 bases; unmatched bases: 17. The CDR3 contains 17 residues. The CDR3 sequence: CASSSPLVAGVVYEQFF. In DNA, the CDR3 is TGTGCCAGCAGCTCCCCTCTAGTTGCGGGGGTAGTCTATGAGCAGTTCTTC.

There are a few counts of this clonotype. The chain employs TRBV28 and TRBJ1-2; TRBD1 might be the D (6 bases). This CDR3 comprises 13 residues. Germline V gene data show CDR1 as MDHEN and CDR2 as SYDVKM. Trimming took 3 bases from V and 6 from J, leaving 11 bases between them. The CDR3 region has the DNA TGTGCCAGCAGTTTGGGGGGGGACAATGGCTACACCTTC. Residues: CASSLGGDNGYTF.

This clonotype was observed a few times. The chain carries TRBV27 and TRBJ1-2, with TRBD1 as a possible D gene (6 bases). This CDR3 is built from 16 residues. Germline V CDR1 and CDR2: MNHEY, SMNVEV (reference sequence). V gave up 0 bases and J gave up 7 bases, with 18 bases separating them. The CDR3 loop reads CASSLSRSGVFGGYTF. The DNA of the CDR3 is TGTGCCAGCAGTTTATCGCGATCAGGGGTCTTTGGTGGCTACACCTTC.

The V call is TRBV7-9, the J call TRBJ2-5; TRBD2 agrees at 11 bases. The ends lost 11 bases at V and 4 bases at J; junction bases unmatched: 12. CDR3 length equals 15 residues. Germline V gene sequence: CDR1 SEHNR, CDR2 FQNEAQ (reference sequence). The CDR3 sequence: CAGGLSGRAVETQYF. CDR3 in DNA: TGTGCCGGCGGCCTTAGCGGGAGGGCCGTAGAGACCCAGTACTTC.

This chain links TRBV7-2 with TRBJ2-7, with TRBD2 identical over 8 bases. This CDR3 is built from 18 residues. Looked up from germline, CDR1 is SGHTA and CDR2 is FQGNSA. V gave up 1 base and J gave up 1 base; unmatched junction bases: 12. CDR3 sequence: CASSLGGSAGGKSYEQYF. The CDR3 DNA follows: TGTGCCAGCAGCTTAGGTGGATCTGCGGGGGGCAAGTCCTACGAGCAGTACTTC.

The CDR3 region is CAWSIGGGLNQPQHF. CDR3 coding DNA: TGTGCCTGGAGTATAGGAGGGGGGCTGAATCAGCCCCAGCATTTT. V usage is TRBV30 and J usage is TRBJ1-5, with a weak D call TRBD1 (6 bases). CDR1 is GTSNPN and CDR2 is SVGIG in the germline V gene (reference sequence). Deletions cut 2 bases from V and 4 bases from J, with 15 bases between. This CDR3 has 15 residues.

V and J are TRBV29-1 and TRBJ1-2, with TRBD1 identical over 7 bases. CDR3 length: 13 residues. Per germline, CDR1 SQVTM and CDR2 ANQGSEA. Trimming cost V 0 bases and J 5 bases; bases outside gene matches: 3. This CDR3 is CSVEEGTAYGYTF. In DNA form, the CDR3 reads TGCAGCGTTGAAGAGGGGACAGCTTATGGCTACACCTTC.

This chain links TRBV6-2 or TRBV6-3 with TRBJ2-1; D not resolved. CDR1 is MNHEY and CDR2 is SVGEGT in the germline V gene. The CDR3 loop spans 13 amino acids. Trimming cost V 4 bases and J 10 bases, with 14 bases left between them. The CDR3 DNA sequence: TGTGCCAGCAGTTCTCCTTCTAGGACCGAGCAGTTCTTC. Protein product: CASSSPSRTEQFF.

This clonotype was seen more than once but under ten times. V gene TRBV19 combines with J gene TRBJ1-1; 8 bases are shared with TRBD1. J gave up 5 bases and V 3 bases, and 8 bases lay outside the gene matches. CDR1 and CDR2 from the germline V gene are LNHDA and SQIVND (reference sequence). The CDR3 length is 15 residues. The CDR3 bases are TGTGCCAGTAGTATTCAGGGGGCGCGTGATACTGAAGCTTTCTTT. Its protein product is CASSIQGARDTEAFF.

In its sample, this clonotype was seen a few times. The gene calls are TRBV19 and TRBJ1-5, with D hard to call. Germline V lookup: CDR1 LNHDA, CDR2 SQIVND (reference sequence). The length of the CDR3 is 13 residues. V gave up 5 bases and J gave up 7 bases, with 12 bases separating them. In DNA, the CDR3 is TGTGCCAGTAGTTCCGACCCGTTCCAGCCCCAGCATTTT. Translating it yields CASSSDPFQPQHF.

The chain uses TRBV2 and TRBJ1-2; 7 positions match TRBD1. Per the germline V gene, CDR1 is SNHLY and CDR2 is FYNNEI. After removal of 9 bases from V and 4 bases from J, the junction contained 5 bases not matched to a gene. The CDR3 consists of 12 residues. The chain's CDR3 is CASRQGGYGYTF. As DNA, the CDR3 is TGTGCCAGTAGACAGGGCGGCTATGGCTACACCTTC.

The V call is TRBV24-1, the J call TRBJ2-3; TRBD2 aligns across 12 bases. CDR3 length: 17 residues. V shed 1 base, J shed 4 bases, and the junction held 5 bases outside the gene matches. Germline CDR1 and CDR2: KGHDR and SFDVKD. The CDR3 is CATSDFPSGRGPDTQYF. CDR3 in DNA: TGTGCCACCAGTGATTTCCCTAGCGGGAGGGGCCCAGATACGCAGTATTTT.

The J gene is TRBJ2-7, the V gene TRBV12-3 or TRBV12-4; D is ambiguous. The CDR3 consists of 13 residues. The V end lost 0 bases, the J end lost 2 bases, and 5 bases lay between the germline ends. The CDR3 DNA follows: TGTGCCAGCAGTTTAGCTATACCCTACGAGCAGTACTTC. It translates to CASSLAIPYEQYF.